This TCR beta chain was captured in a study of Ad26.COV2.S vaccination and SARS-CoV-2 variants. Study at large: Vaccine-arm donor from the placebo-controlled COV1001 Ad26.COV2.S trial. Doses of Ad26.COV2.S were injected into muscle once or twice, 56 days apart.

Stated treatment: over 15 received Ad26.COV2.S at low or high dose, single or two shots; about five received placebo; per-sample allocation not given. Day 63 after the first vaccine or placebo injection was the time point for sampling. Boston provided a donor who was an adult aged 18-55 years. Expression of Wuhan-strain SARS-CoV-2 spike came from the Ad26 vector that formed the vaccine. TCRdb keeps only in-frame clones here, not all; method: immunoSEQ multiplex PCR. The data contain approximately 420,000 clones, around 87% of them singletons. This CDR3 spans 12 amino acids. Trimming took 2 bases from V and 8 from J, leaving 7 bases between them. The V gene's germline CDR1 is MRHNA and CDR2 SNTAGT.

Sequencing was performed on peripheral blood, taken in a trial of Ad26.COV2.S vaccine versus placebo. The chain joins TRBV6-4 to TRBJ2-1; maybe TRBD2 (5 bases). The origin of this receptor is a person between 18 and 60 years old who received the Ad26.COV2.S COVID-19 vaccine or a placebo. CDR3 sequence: CASSDNGDEQFF. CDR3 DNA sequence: TGTGCCAGCAGTGACAACGGGGATGAGCAGTTCTTC.